The present TCR beta chain was sequenced within a study of T cells in Graves' hyperthyroidism and ophthalmopathy. Amplified TCR beta CDR3 regions derived from RNA transcripts. TCR CDR3 regions were first amplified by RT-PCR with HTBI primers. MiXCR was run by TCRdb on the multiplex PCR reads, yielding one entry per CDR3 protein. The table records 750,000 to 950,000 distinct CDR3 sequences, more than 30% of them present only once. Study-level points and caveats: Ophthalmopathy, as predicted by the model, came a median around 6.7 months after the prediction.

This clonotype showed up many times. Its cognate antigen is unknown. This CDR3 is built from 16 residues. Germline assignment: CDR1 SQVTM and CDR2 ANQGSEA. The V gene lost 1 base and the J gene lost 1 base, with 16 bases spanning the gap. Sequencing input: blood. The chain recombines TRBV29-1 with TRBJ1-2, with a possible D match to TRBD1 (6 bases). The sequence came from a man between 18 and 35 years old with Graves' hyperthyroidism. The CDR3 region has the DNA TGCAGCGTTGAAGGTGGCACAGGGACGAATAACTATGGCTACACCTTC. This gives the protein CSVEGGTGTNNYGYTF.